This T cell receptor beta chain was documented in a study of CD8 T cells in Susac syndrome. Random hexamers primed reverse transcription of about 0.45 to 1 ug RNA. The CDR3 of TCR beta was amplified by immunoSEQ multiplex PCR across 54 Vbeta and 13 Jbeta. TCRdb fed the immunoSEQ multiplex PCR reads into MiXCR, producing one record per CDR3 protein. The sample holds 25,000 to 30,000 distinct CDR3 sequences, 85% to 95% seen once. V lost 3 bases and J 4 bases, leaving 15 bases between the germline ends. The CDR3 spans 15 residues. Germline assignment: CDR1 MNHEY and CDR2 SMNVEV (reference sequence). This TCR was recovered from a human donor in good health. The sequencing input was CD8+ T cells from PBMCs. The chain recombines TRBV27 with TRBJ1-2; D is uncertain. The CDR3 protein is CASSLGLPGRYGYTF. The CDR3 region has the DNA TGTGCCAGCAGTTTGGGTTTGCCAGGACGCTATGGCTACACCTTC.